One sample yielded the 28 T cell receptor beta chains listed below, sequenced in a study of blood T cell repertoires in COVID-19 (TCRdb year 2020). Library generation was performed with the immunoSEQ multiplex PCR assay. Drawn from immuneACCESS, this table holds only the in-frame rearrangements with V and J called that TCRdb kept. Clones are partly lost; checked studies trace under half to an unresolved V gene and leave the rest unexplained. The sample table contains roughly 80,000 clones; only one count was recorded for about nine tenths of them. More than 5.5% of the sample belongs to the ten largest clones. The specimen was peripheral blood. Every receptor here comes from a woman older than 75 with acute or convalescent COVID-19.

The chain links TRBV6-2 or TRBV6-3 to TRBJ2-7; perhaps TRBD1 as D (7 bases). The CDR3 loop spans 14 amino acids. The V and J ends lost 2 bases and 6 bases respectively, with 14 bases between them. In germline, CDR1 is MNHEY, CDR2 SVGEGT. CDR3 DNA: TGTGCCAGCAGTTACCCCAGGGGGGAGAGCGAGCAGTACTTC. This sequence encodes CASSYPRGESEQYF.

The chain is built from TRBV19 and TRBJ2-5; 8 positions match TRBD1. The CDR3 covers 13 residues. V dropped 5 bases and J dropped 5; count of bases not matched to a gene: 4. Germline lookup yields CDR1 LNHDA and CDR2 SQIVND (reference sequence). CDR3 amino acids: CASSLTGDETQYF. In DNA form, the CDR3 reads TGTGCCAGTAGTCTGACAGGGGACGAGACCCAGTACTTC.

The J gene is TRBJ2-1, the V gene TRBV4-2, with D maybe TRBD2 (6 bases). CDR1 and CDR2 from the germline V gene are LGHNA and YNFKEQ. The CDR3 spans 15 residues. Trimming left V 7 bases short and J 2 bases short, with 15 bases between. The CDR3 nucleotides read TGTGCCAGCACCAAGGATAGCGGAACCTACAATGAGCAGTTCTTC. Translated, it gives CASTKDSGTYNEQFF.

J is TRBJ1-2 and V is TRBV3-1 (or the pseudogene TRBV3-2); D gene ambiguous. The germline CDR1 and CDR2 sequences are LGHDT and YNNKEL (reference sequence). The CDR3 has 14 amino acids. V dropped 2 bases and J dropped 7 bases, with 14 bases sitting between them. The CDR3 nucleotides read TGTGCCAGCAGCCAAAACTCAAACGGAGTTGGCTACACCTTC. It translates to CASSQNSNGVGYTF.

This clone has only a few counts. This chain joins TRBV2 and TRBJ2-3; 7 bases agree with TRBD2. This CDR3 is built from 15 residues. The germline V gene has CDR1 SNHLY and CDR2 FYNNEI. Trimming took 8 bases from V and 6 from J; bases not matched to a gene: 14. The CDR3 sequence: CASSGGSGSGDTQYF. The CDR3 DNA follows: TGTGCCAGCTCTGGGGGTAGCGGTAGCGGGGATACGCAGTATTTT. Full variable domain (remainder filled in from reference TRBV2 and TRBJ2-3): EPEVTQTPSHQVTQMGQEVILRCVPISNHLYFYWYRQILGQKVEFLVSFYNNEISEKSEIFDDQFSVERPDGSNFTLKIRSTKLEDSAMYFCASSGGSGSGDTQYFGPGTRLTVL.

The J gene is TRBJ1-5, the V gene TRBV5-1, with D possibly matching TRBD1 (6 bases). V was shortened by 1 base and J by 0 bases, with 8 bases between the two germline ends. This CDR3 contains 15 residues. Germline lookup yields CDR1 SGHRS and CDR2 YFSETQ. This chain's CDR3 is CASSLTGNSNQPQHF. The CDR3 DNA sequence: TGCGCCAGCAGCTTGACAGGGAATAGCAATCAGCCCCAGCATTTT.

The CDR3 spells CSAGHQNTEAFF. The CDR3 DNA follows: TGCAGCGCGGGACACCAGAACACTGAAGCTTTCTTT. The V and J genes are TRBV29-1 and TRBJ1-1; possibly TRBD1 for D (6 bases). Trimming cost V 7 bases and J 1 base, with 10 bases left between them. This CDR3 has 12 residues. Germline CDR1 reads SQVTM; CDR2 reads ANQGSEA.

V is TRBV2 and J is TRBJ1-5; tentative D call: TRBD1 (5 bases). The CDR3 contains 13 residues. Per germline, CDR1 SNHLY and CDR2 FYNNEI. Trimming stripped 10 bases from V and 1 base from J, with 11 bases between. The CDR3 here is CATSEGSNQPQHF. The CDR3 coding sequence is TGTGCCACTTCGGAGGGGAGCAATCAGCCCCAGCATTTT. The full variable domain, completed using reference TRBV2 and TRBJ1-5, is EPEVTQTPSHQVTQMGQEVILRCVPISNHLYFYWYRQILGQKVEFLVSFYNNEISEKSEIFDDQFSVERPDGSNFTLKIRSTKLEDSAMYFCATSEGSNQPQHFGDGTRLSIL.

The J gene is TRBJ2-3, the V gene TRBV15, with 14 bases fitting TRBD2. From germline, CDR1 is LNHNV and CDR2 YYDKDF (reference sequence). V shed 4 bases and J 3 bases; nucleotides not matched to a gene: 6. The CDR3 is 17 amino acids. In DNA, the CDR3 is TGTGCCACCAGCAAAGGGACTAGCGGGAGCACAACAGATACGCAGTATTTT. It codes for CATSKGTSGSTTDTQYF.

The rearrangement uses TRBV5-6 and TRBJ2-7; 9 nucleotides agree with TRBD1. Trimming took 0 bases from V and 5 from J; bases not matched to a gene: 6. Germline V gene lookup returns CDR1 SGHDT and CDR2 YYEEEE. CDR3 length: 15 residues. The CDR3, as DNA: TGTGCCAGCAGCTTGGGTGGACAGGGGAGCCACGAGCAGTACTTC. Encoded protein: CASSLGGQGSHEQYF.

The V gene is TRBV7-9, the J gene TRBJ2-1, with 8 nucleotides matching TRBD2. J lost 3 bases, V lost 5 bases, and 6 bases had no gene match. This CDR3 contains 15 residues. Germline V lookup: CDR1 SEHNR, CDR2 FQNEAQ (reference sequence). As DNA, the CDR3 is TGTGCCAGCAGCCCGGGACTAGATATCTACAATGAGCAGTTCTTC. It is translated as CASSPGLDIYNEQFF.

The chain employs TRBV15 and TRBJ2-5, with 7 nucleotides matching TRBD1. This CDR3 is built from 15 residues. Per germline, CDR1 LNHNV and CDR2 YYDKDF (reference sequence). V dropped 3 bases and J dropped 4; count of bases not matched to a gene: 8. This chain's CDR3 is CATSRDLDRTETQYF. CDR3 in DNA: TGTGCCACCAGCAGGGATCTGGACAGGACAGAGACCCAGTACTTC.

V gene TRBV5-1 combines with J gene TRBJ2-1; 7 bases agree with TRBD2. The CDR3 runs 14 residues. Germline CDR1 reads SGHRS; CDR2 reads YFSETQ. The ends lost 2 bases at V and 7 bases at J; junction bases unmatched: 6. CDR3: CASSLGGSRNEQFF. The CDR3 DNA is TGCGCCAGCAGCTTAGGCGGGAGTCGAAATGAGCAGTTCTTC.

The J gene is TRBJ1-2, the V gene TRBV6-5; no firm D call. The CDR3 covers 10 residues. V shed 5 bases and J shed 4 bases, with 2 bases lying between them. Germline lookup yields CDR1 MNHEY and CDR2 SVGAGI. CDR3 sequence reads: CASSLYGYTF. CDR3 in DNA: TGTGCCAGCAGTCTCTATGGCTACACCTTC.

This chain links TRBV29-1 with TRBJ1-1, with no clear D. The germline V gene encodes CDR1 SQVTM and CDR2 ANQGSEA. CDR3 size: 13 residues. Trimming removed 7 bases from V and 6 bases from J, with 18 bases in between. CDR3 coding DNA: TGCAGCGCCAGAAACCAGGTGCCCGCTGAAGCTTTCTTT. Amino acid sequence: CSARNQVPAEAFF.

V and J are TRBV5-1 and TRBJ1-1; tentatively, D is TRBD1 (5 bases). The germline gives CDR1 SGHRS, CDR2 YFSETQ. There are 14 residues in the CDR3. Between the trimmed V and J ends, which lost 0 bases and 6 bases, there was a span of 12 bases. CDR3 in amino acids: CASSLAVGVPEAFF. The CDR3 DNA follows: TGCGCCAGCAGCTTGGCCGTAGGGGTCCCTGAAGCTTTCTTT.

The chain recombines TRBV11-2 with TRBJ2-1; 8 positions agree with TRBD2. The CDR3 has 15 amino acids. Germline CDR1 SGHAT, CDR2 FQNNGV. The junction had 3 bases not matched to a gene; V was cut back by 4 bases and J by 1 base. This CDR3 reads CASSSVAGSYNEQFF. CDR3 in DNA: TGTGCCAGCAGCTCCGTAGCGGGGTCCTACAATGAGCAGTTCTTC.

This chain links TRBV25-1 with TRBJ1-3, with TRBD1 matching over 9 bases. The CDR3 spans 15 residues. The ends lost 3 bases at V and 2 bases at J; junction bases unmatched: 2. CDR1 is MGHDK, CDR2 SYGVNS, per germline. The CDR3 sequence is CASSETGGTGNTIYF. CDR3 sequence (DNA): TGTGCCAGCAGTGAGACAGGGGGTACTGGAAACACCATATATTTT. Combining the CDR3 with reference TRBV25-1 and TRBJ1-3 gives the whole variable domain EADIYQTPRYLVIGTGKKITLECSQTMGHDKMYWYQQDPGMELHLIHYSYGVNSTEKGDLSSESTVSRIRTEHFPLTLESARPSHTSQYLCASSETGGTGNTIYFGEGSWLTVV.

Written as DNA, the CDR3 is TGTGCCAGCAGCTTAGGCGGGCGGGTAGGCCGTCAGCCCCAGCATTTT. Its protein is CASSLGGRVGRQPQHF. The chain employs TRBV7-8 and TRBJ1-5; D is undetermined. Trimming took off 1 base at V and 6 bases at J, with 16 bases between the two ends. Per germline, CDR1 SGHVS and CDR2 FQNEAQ. This CDR3 region has 16 residues.

This chain connects TRBV19 to TRBJ2-1; D possibly corresponds to TRBD2 (6 bases). Trimming stripped 1 base from V and 4 bases from J, with 11 bases between. Germline V gene data show CDR1 as LNHDA and CDR2 as SQIVND (reference sequence). CDR3 length: 15 residues. The CDR3 DNA is TGTGCCAGTAGTATAGGGGCGGGACGATACAATGAGCAGTTCTTC. Its protein product is CASSIGAGRYNEQFF.

The V call is TRBV21-1, the J call TRBJ2-3; the table's D call, TRBD2, has no DNA check behind it. TRBV21-1 is deemed a pseudogene. The CDR3 contains 15 residues. The CDR3 here is CATSPWLGGTDTQYF. The CDR3 nucleotides are TGTGCCACCAGCCCGTGGCTCGGGGGAACAGATACGCAGTATTTT.

The chain links TRBV7-2 to TRBJ2-7, with D possibly matching TRBD1 (6 bases). The CDR3 has 13 residues. CDR1 is SGHTA and CDR2 is FQGNSA in the germline V gene. V lost 2 bases, J lost 4 bases, and 9 bases lay in between. CDR3 sequence (DNA): TGTGCCAGCAGCTTAAACAGGGTGTACGAGCAGTACTTC. Protein product: CASSLNRVYEQYF. The variable domain in full, completed from reference TRBV7-2 and TRBJ2-7, reads GAGVSQSPSNKVTEKGKDVELRCDPISGHTALYWYRQSLGQGLEFLIYFQGNSAPDKSGLPSDRFSAERTGGSVSTLTIQRTQQEDSAVYLCASSLNRVYEQYFGPGTRLTVT.

This clone is a singleton in its sample. V is TRBV5-1 and J is TRBJ2-6; the D gene is possibly TRBD1 (6 bases). V was clipped by 6 bases and J by 3 bases, with 16 bases between them. Germline V gene lookup returns CDR1 SGHRS and CDR2 YFSETQ. This CDR3 has 16 amino acids. CDR3 protein: CASTAQGNFGANVLTF. The CDR3 DNA follows: TGCGCCAGCACGGCGCAGGGGAATTTTGGGGCCAACGTCCTGACTTTC.

The chain is built from TRBV6-5 and TRBJ2-1; 9 bases map to TRBD2. Germline values: CDR1 MNHEY, CDR2 SVGAGI. The CDR3 runs to 15 residues. Unmatched junction bases numbered 4, after V lost 6 bases and J lost 1 base. CDR3 sequence: CASSPTSGSYNEQFF. The CDR3 DNA sequence: TGTGCCAGCAGCCCGACTAGCGGTTCCTACAATGAGCAGTTCTTC.

The chain couples TRBV5-1 to TRBJ2-4; a weak D match, TRBD1 (5 bases). The germline gives CDR1 SGHRS, CDR2 YFSETQ. The V end lost 3 bases, the J end lost 0 bases, and 13 bases lay between the germline ends. There are 16 residues in the CDR3. As DNA, the CDR3 is TGCGCCAGCAGCTCCGCAGGGCCGGTAGCCAAAAACATTCAGTACTTC. Translated: CASSSAGPVAKNIQYF.

The table lists this clone with a few counts. The chain has TRBV3-1 (or the pseudogene TRBV3-2) and TRBJ2-7; 8 bases agree with TRBD1. The CDR3 covers 14 residues. Germline assignment: CDR1 LGHDT and CDR2 YNNKEL (reference sequence). Trimming took 5 bases from V and 3 from J; bases not matched to a gene: 6. The CDR3, as DNA: TGTGCCAGCAGCGACGGACAGGGAATCTACGAGCAGTACTTC. Translation: CASSDGQGIYEQYF.

The chain combines TRBV5-5 with TRBJ1-2, with 8 bases identical to TRBD1. This CDR3 has 16 amino acids. CDR1 is SGHKS, CDR2 YYEKEE, per germline (reference sequence). The J segment lost 4 bases and the V segment lost 0 bases, leaving 8 bases of the junction unmatched. The CDR3 loop is CASSLGQTGGAYGYTF. CDR3 bases: TGTGCCAGCAGCTTGGGCCAAACAGGGGGAGCCTATGGCTACACCTTC.

The gene calls are TRBV30 and TRBJ1-2; TRBD1 matches 8 bases. This CDR3 is 11 amino acids long. After removal of 3 bases from V and 8 bases from J, the junction contained 2 bases not matched to a gene. CDR1 GTSNPN and CDR2 SVGIG come from the germline V gene (reference sequence). For the CDR3, the DNA is TGTGCCTGGAGCACAGGGGGAGGCTACACCTTC. This translates into CAWSTGGGYTF. Full variable domain (remainder filled in from reference TRBV30 and TRBJ1-2): SQTIHQWPATLVQPVGSPLSLECTVEGTSNPNLYWYRQAAGRGLQLLFYSVGIGQISSEVPQNLSASRPQDRQFILSSKKLLLSDSGFYLCAWSTGGGYTFGSGTRLTVV.